This TCR beta chain emerged from a study of read filtering for tumor transcriptome and immune sequencing. About the research overall: The cohort had some 17 men and 14 women aged roughly 47 to 85, mean around 66 years. DNase treatment preceded whole-transcriptome library preparation. IR-seq gave about 3.5 to 11 million TCR reads per sample; RNA-seq gave about 75 to 1,300.

Trimming pared 3 bases from V and 1 base from J, leaving 8 bases between. This CDR3 comprises 14 residues. Germline CDR1 is SGHDN and CDR2 is FVKESK. From roughly 390 ng of RNA, a library with molecular barcoded alpha/delta and beta/gamma adaptors was made. From the reads, TCRdb called clonotypes with MiXCR, one entry per CDR3 protein. This table has more than 55,000 distinct CDR3 sequences, 20% to 25% appearing once. This TCR came from a donor aged 40 or older with multiple myeloma. Sequenced input: a population of CD138-negative cells sorted from bone marrow. V usage is TRBV14 and J usage is TRBJ2-3; no firm D call. CDR3 in amino acids: CASSHWEGTDTQYF. The CDR3 DNA follows: TGTGCCAGCAGCCACTGGGAAGGCACAGATACGCAGTATTTT.